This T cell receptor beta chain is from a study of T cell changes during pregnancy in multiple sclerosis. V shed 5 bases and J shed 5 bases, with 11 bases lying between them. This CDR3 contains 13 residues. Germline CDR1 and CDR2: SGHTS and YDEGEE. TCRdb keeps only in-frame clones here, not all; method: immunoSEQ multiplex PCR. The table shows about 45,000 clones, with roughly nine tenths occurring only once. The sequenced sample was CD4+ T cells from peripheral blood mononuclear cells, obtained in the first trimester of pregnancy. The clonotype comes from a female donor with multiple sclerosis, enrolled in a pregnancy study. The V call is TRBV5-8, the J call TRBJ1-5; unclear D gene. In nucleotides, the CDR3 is TGTGCCAGCAGTGATGACATCTATCAGCCCCAGCATTTT. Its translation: CASSDDIYQPQHF.